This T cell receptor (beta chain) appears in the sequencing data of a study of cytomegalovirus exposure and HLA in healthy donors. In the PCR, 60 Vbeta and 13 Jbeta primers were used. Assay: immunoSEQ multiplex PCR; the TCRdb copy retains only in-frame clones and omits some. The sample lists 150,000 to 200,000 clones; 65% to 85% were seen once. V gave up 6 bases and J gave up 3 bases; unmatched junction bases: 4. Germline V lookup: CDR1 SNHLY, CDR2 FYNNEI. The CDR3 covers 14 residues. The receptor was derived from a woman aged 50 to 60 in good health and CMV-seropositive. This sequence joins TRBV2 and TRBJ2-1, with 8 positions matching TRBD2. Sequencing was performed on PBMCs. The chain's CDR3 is CASRLAGIYNEQFF. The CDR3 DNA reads TGTGCCAGCAGATTAGCGGGAATCTACAATGAGCAGTTCTTC.